This T cell receptor beta chain stems from a study of blood T cell repertoires in COVID-19. Study-wide context: The study drew acute and convalescent COVID-19 samples from the United States, Italy and Spain. T cells, B-cell-depleted T cells, or PBMCs provided the cDNA or gDNA that served as material.

Germline trimming cut 0 bases from V and 2 bases from J; bases unmatched to any gene: 7. From germline, CDR1 is SGDLS and CDR2 YYNGEE. This CDR3 region has 17 residues. This clone was recorded a few times. Here immunoSEQ multiplex PCR was the method, and the copy in TCRdb shows in-frame clones only, minus some. The table lists about 73,000 clones, 75% to 80% of them singletons. The TCR comes from a man between 65 and 85 years old with COVID-19, enrolled during active disease. The chain joins TRBV9 to TRBJ2-3; 9 bases map to TRBD2. Sample: peripheral blood. The CDR3 spells CASSVVGGRALTDTQYF. As DNA, the CDR3 is TGTGCCAGCAGCGTAGTCGGCGGGAGGGCCCTCACAGATACGCAGTATTTT.